The 12 T cell receptor beta chains reported below all come from one sample, sequenced in a study of shared clonotypes between healthy human individuals. Sequencing used immunoSEQ multiplex PCR; TCRdb keeps in-frame clones, though not all of them. The sample lists roughly 890,000 clones, 80% to 95% occurring once. Naive CD8 cells were CD45RO-negative, positively selected for CCR7, excluding terminally differentiated effector memory CD45RA+ cells. The material sequenced was naive CD8+ T cells sorted from blood. The receptors were sampled from a man aged 30 to 39 in good health.

Only a few counts were recorded for this clone. An end of the junction differs from the germline gene, which may be a read error. The rearrangement links TRBV7-9 to TRBJ2-5; maybe TRBD2 (5 bases). CDR1 is SEHNR and CDR2 is FQNEAQ in the germline V gene (reference sequence). The CDR3 runs to 13 residues. The CDR3 is CASSLAKWETQYF. CDR3 sequence (DNA): TGTGCCAGCAGCCTAGCCAAGTGGGAGACCCAGTACTTC.

The chain is built from TRBV11-2 and TRBJ1-1; D unresolved. The V and J ends lost 5 bases and 3 bases respectively, with 16 bases between them. Germline-derived CDR1 and CDR2 are SGHAT and FQNNGV. The CDR3 is 15 amino acids. CDR3 residues: CASSAPPLPDTEAFF. CDR3 sequence (DNA): TGTGCCAGCAGCGCCCCCCCCCTCCCGGACACTGAAGCTTTCTTT.

CDR3 DNA sequence: TGTGCCAGCAGTTCAACACTAGCGGCTTTGGCCTACGAGCAGTACTTC. Residues: CASSSTLAALAYEQYF. The rearrangement uses TRBV27 and TRBJ2-7; 8 nucleotides agree with TRBD2. The CDR3 runs 16 residues. Trimming took 4 bases from V and 2 from J; bases not matched to a gene: 10. Per the germline V gene, CDR1 is MNHEY and CDR2 is SMNVEV (reference sequence).

This clone came up a few times. This chain links TRBV2 with TRBJ1-1, with D possibly being TRBD1 (5 bases). The CDR3 is made up of 11 amino acids. The V end lost 6 bases, the J end lost 11 bases, and 13 bases lay between the germline ends. Per germline, CDR1 SNHLY and CDR2 FYNNEI. Here the CDR3 reads CASRGTSGAFF. The CDR3 DNA is TGTGCCAGCAGGGGGACCTCTGGGGCTTTCTTT.

The chain joins TRBV19 to TRBJ2-7; D is unclear. This CDR3 is 12 amino acids long. V was shortened by 6 bases and J by 4 bases, with 10 bases between the two germline ends. Germline CDR1 reads LNHDA; CDR2 reads SQIVND (reference sequence). The CDR3 loop reads CASSPDDYEQYF. Written as DNA, the CDR3 is TGTGCCAGTAGCCCCGACGATTACGAGCAGTACTTC.

V usage is TRBV27 and J usage is TRBJ2-1, with D perhaps matching TRBD2 (6 bases). The CDR3 runs to 16 residues. Germline V lookup: CDR1 MNHEY, CDR2 SMNVEV (reference sequence). V lost 6 bases and J lost 0, with 15 bases in between. In DNA form, the CDR3 reads TGTGCCAGCAGACCGGGACTCGCAAGCTCCTACAATGAGCAGTTCTTC. The encoded protein is CASRPGLASSYNEQFF.

This chain connects TRBV19 to TRBJ2-7, with D perhaps TRBD1 or TRBD2 (6 bases each). The CDR3 consists of 15 residues. CDR1 is LNHDA, CDR2 SQIVND, per germline (reference sequence). The V and J ends lost 3 bases and 2 bases respectively, with 14 bases between them. This CDR3 is CASSIGRTATYEQYF. CDR3 nucleotide sequence: TGTGCCAGTAGTATTGGGAGGACAGCTACCTACGAGCAGTACTTC.

The CDR3 is CASSPEPDEQYF. The CDR3 nucleotides are TGTGCCAGCTCCCCGGAGCCGGACGAGCAGTACTTC. The rearrangement joins TRBV2 to TRBJ2-7; D gene uncertain. V lost 8 bases, J lost 5 bases, and 13 bases lay in between. This CDR3 has 12 amino acids. Germline V gene sequence: CDR1 SNHLY, CDR2 FYNNEI. Supplemented by reference TRBV2 and TRBJ2-7, the full variable domain reads EPEVTQTPSHQVTQMGQEVILRCVPISNHLYFYWYRQILGQKVEFLVSFYNNEISEKSEIFDDQFSVERPDGSNFTLKIRSTKLEDSAMYFCASSPEPDEQYFGPGTRLTVT.

The genes are TRBV4-2 and TRBJ2-1; D perhaps matches TRBD2 (6 bases). The CDR3 length is 18 residues. Between the trimmed V and J ends, which lost 0 bases and 2 bases, there was a span of 17 bases. Germline CDR1 and CDR2: LGHNA and YNFKEQ. The CDR3 DNA is TGTGCCAGCAGCCAAGATCAGGTGTGGCGGGGCGCCTACAATGAGCAGTTCTTC. It is translated as CASSQDQVWRGAYNEQFF.

The chain recombines TRBV11-2 with TRBJ2-7, with D perhaps matching TRBD2 (6 bases). Germline values: CDR1 SGHAT, CDR2 FQNNGV. Trimming left V 5 bases short and J 6 bases short, with 17 bases between. The CDR3 totals 14 residues. The CDR3 here is CASSLPMAGGEQYF. CDR3 nucleotides: TGTGCCAGCAGCCTACCCATGGCCGGGGGCGAGCAGTACTTC.

The rearrangement links TRBV14 to TRBJ1-1; D is undetermined. The V end lost 3 bases, the J end lost 6 bases, and 11 bases lay between the germline ends. Per germline, CDR1 SGHDN and CDR2 FVKESK. This CDR3 spans 13 amino acids. CDR3 DNA sequence: TGTGCCAGCAGCCATGCCGGGATAGCTGAAGCTTTCTTT. This encodes CASSHAGIAEAFF.

This rearrangement joins TRBV5-6 to TRBJ2-5; the match to TRBD1 covers 9 bases. With V trimmed by 5 bases and J by 7 bases, 18 bases remained unmatched. CDR3 size: 17 residues. The V gene's germline CDR1 is SGHDT and CDR2 YYEEEE. The CDR3 sequence: CASRSYPGQGAFATQYF. CDR3 bases: TGTGCCAGCAGATCCTATCCGGGACAGGGAGCCTTTGCGACCCAGTACTTC.